The 8 T cell receptor beta chains reported below all come from one sample, sequenced in a study of blood T cell repertoires in COVID-19. Sequencing was performed with immunoSEQ multiplex PCR; in TCRdb, only in-frame clones are kept and a portion is missing. The sample has 60,000 to 85,000 clones, 79% seen once; the top ten hold approximately 6%. Source material: peripheral blood. Every receptor here comes from a woman aged 55-75 years with acute or convalescent COVID-19.

This chain uses TRBV3-1 (or the pseudogene TRBV3-2) with TRBJ2-7; tentative D call: TRBD2 (6 bases). Deletions cut 4 bases from V and 3 bases from J, with 10 bases between. The CDR3 consists of 13 residues. Germline V lookup: CDR1 LGHDT, CDR2 YNNKEL (reference sequence). CDR3 sequence reads: CASSLGTYYEQYF. DNA for the CDR3: TGTGCCAGCAGCCTCGGGACTTACTACGAGCAGTACTTC.

This clone was seen a handful of times. The chain uses TRBV4-1 and TRBJ2-5, with 7 bases aligning to TRBD2. CDR3 length: 16 residues. V gave up 7 bases and J gave up 5 bases; unmatched junction bases: 16. In germline, CDR1 is MGHRA, CDR2 YSYEKL. This CDR3 reads CASTDEVVGGRETQYF. DNA for the CDR3: TGCGCCAGCACCGACGAGGTGGTGGGGGGGAGGGAGACCCAGTACTTC.

This sequence joins TRBV7-9 and TRBJ2-3; 8 nucleotides line up with TRBD2. CDR1 and CDR2 (germline): SEHNR, FQNEAQ (reference sequence). With 4 bases clipped from V and 2 bases from J, the junction kept 5 bases outside the gene matches. The CDR3 consists of 15 residues. This chain's CDR3 is CASSSRGGNTDTQYF. CDR3 DNA: TGTGCCAGCAGCTCCCGGGGGGGAAACACAGATACGCAGTATTTT.

This chain joins TRBV10-1 and TRBJ2-5, with D possibly TRBD2 on 7 matching bases. CDR1 is WNHNN, CDR2 SYGVQD, per germline (reference sequence). CDR3 length: 16 amino acids. Trimming took 3 bases from V and 2 from J, leaving 16 bases between them. CDR3 sequence: CASSDSGGQDQETQYF. CDR3 in DNA: TGCGCCAGCAGTGATTCCGGGGGGCAAGATCAAGAGACCCAGTACTTC.

The rearrangement joins TRBV7-6 to TRBJ2-3; TRBD2 aligns across 14 bases. Trimming at V came to 5 bases and at J to 5 bases, leaving 6 bases not matched to a gene. This CDR3 spans 16 amino acids. Germline V gene data show CDR1 as SGHVS and CDR2 as FNYEAQ. The DNA of the CDR3 is TGTGCCAGCAGCACCCGACTAGCGGGGGGGAGAGATACGCAGTATTTT. Its translation is CASSTRLAGGRDTQYF.

This clone appeared a few times. V gene TRBV2 combines with J gene TRBJ1-5; TRBD1 is a possible D gene (5 bases). There are 14 residues in the CDR3. CDR1 is SNHLY and CDR2 is FYNNEI in the germline V gene. Between the trimmed V and J ends, which lost 7 bases and 3 bases, there was a span of 13 bases. The CDR3, as DNA: TGTGCCAGCAAGGTGGGGGGTTTCAATCAGCCCCAGCATTTT. It codes for CASKVGGFNQPQHF.

The chain recombines TRBV27 with TRBJ1-6, with 9 bases fitting TRBD1. V lost 0 bases to trimming and J lost 7 bases; unmatched junction nucleotides: 7. The CDR3 is 17 residues long. CDR1 is MNHEY, CDR2 SMNVEV, per germline (reference sequence). The CDR3 region is CASSLSSGDRANSPLHF. DNA for the CDR3: TGTGCCAGCAGTTTATCGTCGGGGGACAGGGCCAATTCACCCCTCCACTTT.

The chain combines TRBV30 with TRBJ2-1; D not certain. CDR3 length: 13 residues. Trimming stripped 5 bases from V and 2 bases from J, with 10 bases between. Germline CDR1 is GTSNPN and CDR2 is SVGIG (reference sequence). The CDR3 sequence: CAWGYAPYNEQFF. As DNA, the CDR3 is TGTGCCTGGGGGTACGCGCCCTACAATGAGCAGTTCTTC.